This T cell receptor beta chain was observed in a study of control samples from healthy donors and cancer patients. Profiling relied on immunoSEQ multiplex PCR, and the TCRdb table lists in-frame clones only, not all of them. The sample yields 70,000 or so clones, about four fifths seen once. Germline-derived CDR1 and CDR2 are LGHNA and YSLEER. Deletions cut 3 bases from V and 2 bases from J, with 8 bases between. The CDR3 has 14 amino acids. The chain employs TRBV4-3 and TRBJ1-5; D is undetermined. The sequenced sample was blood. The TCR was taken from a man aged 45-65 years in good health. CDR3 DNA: TGCGCCAGCAGCCAGATGCGCGGCAATCAGCCCCAGCATTTT. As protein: CASSQMRGNQPQHF.